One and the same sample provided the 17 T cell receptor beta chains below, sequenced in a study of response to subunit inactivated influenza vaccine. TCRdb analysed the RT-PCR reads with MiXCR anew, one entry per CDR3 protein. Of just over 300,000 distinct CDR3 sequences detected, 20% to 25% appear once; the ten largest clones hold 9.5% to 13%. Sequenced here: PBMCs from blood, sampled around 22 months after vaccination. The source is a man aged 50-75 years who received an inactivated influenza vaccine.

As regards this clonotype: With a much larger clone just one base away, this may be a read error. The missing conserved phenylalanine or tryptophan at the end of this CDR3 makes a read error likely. In DNA, the CDR3 is TGTGCCACCAGCGGAGCCACTACTGAAGCTTTCTGT. This encodes CATSGATTEAFC. The V gene is TRBV15, the J gene TRBJ1-1; D gene ambiguous. Trimming shortened V by 5 bases and J by 5 bases, and 9 bases separated the two germline ends. CDR3 length: 12 residues. Looked up from germline, CDR1 is LNHNV and CDR2 is YYDKDF (reference sequence).

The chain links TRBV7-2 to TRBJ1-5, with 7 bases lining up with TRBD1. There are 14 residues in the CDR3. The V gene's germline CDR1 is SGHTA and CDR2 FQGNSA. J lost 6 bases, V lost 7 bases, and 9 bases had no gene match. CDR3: CASTLTGFGQPQHF. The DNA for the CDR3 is TGTGCCAGCACCTTGACAGGGTTCGGTCAGCCCCAGCATTTT.

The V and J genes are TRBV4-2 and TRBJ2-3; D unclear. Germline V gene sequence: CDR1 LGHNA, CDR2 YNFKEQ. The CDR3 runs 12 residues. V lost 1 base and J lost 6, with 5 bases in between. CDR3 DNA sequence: TGTGCCAGCAGCCAAGCGACGGATACGCAGTATTTT. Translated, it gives CASSQATDTQYF.

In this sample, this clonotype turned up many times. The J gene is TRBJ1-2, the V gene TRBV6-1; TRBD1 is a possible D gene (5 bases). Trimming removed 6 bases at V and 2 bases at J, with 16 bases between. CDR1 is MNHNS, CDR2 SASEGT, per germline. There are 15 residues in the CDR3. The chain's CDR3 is CASSIQEGANYGYTF. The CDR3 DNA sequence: TGTGCCAGCAGCATTCAAGAAGGGGCGAACTATGGCTACACCTTC.

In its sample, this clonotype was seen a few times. The DNA for the CDR3 is TGTGCCAGCAGCATCCCCGGGACAGGGGGGAACAATGAGCAGTTCTTC. This gives the protein CASSIPGTGGNNEQFF. V and J are TRBV7-8 and TRBJ2-1; 11 positions match TRBD1. V lost 5 bases, J lost 5 bases, and 8 bases stayed unmatched. The length of the CDR3 is 16 residues. Germline V gene data show CDR1 as SGHVS and CDR2 as FQNEAQ.

The CDR3 DNA is TGTGCCAGCAGCTTACAGGGGATTTACGAGCAGTACTTC. Translated: CASSLQGIYEQYF. The chain joins TRBV7-2 to TRBJ2-7; D perhaps matches TRBD1 (6 bases). Germline values: CDR1 SGHTA, CDR2 FQGNSA. The CDR3 length is 13 residues. Trimming cost V 2 bases and J 4 bases, with 9 bases left between them.

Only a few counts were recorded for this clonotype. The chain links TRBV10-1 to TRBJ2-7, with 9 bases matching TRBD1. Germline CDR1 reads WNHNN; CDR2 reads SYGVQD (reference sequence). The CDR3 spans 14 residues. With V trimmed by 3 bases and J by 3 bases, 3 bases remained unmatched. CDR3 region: CASSDGQGFYEQYF. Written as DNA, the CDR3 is TGCGCCAGCAGTGACGGACAGGGGTTCTACGAGCAGTACTTC.

CDR3 in DNA: TGTGCCAGCAGCCAAGAACACGACAGAATGAACACTGAAGCTTTCTTT. This translates into CASSQEHDRMNTEAFF. V gene TRBV14 combines with J gene TRBJ1-1; D might be TRBD1 (5 bases). The germline V and J ends were trimmed by 0 bases and 0 bases, with 11 bases remaining between them. CDR1 is SGHDN and CDR2 is FVKESK in the germline V gene. The CDR3 covers 16 residues.

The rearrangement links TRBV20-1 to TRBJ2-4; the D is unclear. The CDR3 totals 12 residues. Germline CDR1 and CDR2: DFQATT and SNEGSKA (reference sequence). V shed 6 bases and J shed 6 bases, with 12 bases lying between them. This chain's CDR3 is CSAERRPNIQYF. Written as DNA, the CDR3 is TGCAGTGCCGAACGCCGACCAAACATTCAGTACTTC.

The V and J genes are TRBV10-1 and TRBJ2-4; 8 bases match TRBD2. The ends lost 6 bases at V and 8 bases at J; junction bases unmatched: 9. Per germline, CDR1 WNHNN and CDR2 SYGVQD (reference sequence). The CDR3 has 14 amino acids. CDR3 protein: CASSPGGGRYIQYF. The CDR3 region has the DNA TGCGCCAGCAGCCCCGGGGGGGGTCGGTACATTCAGTACTTC.

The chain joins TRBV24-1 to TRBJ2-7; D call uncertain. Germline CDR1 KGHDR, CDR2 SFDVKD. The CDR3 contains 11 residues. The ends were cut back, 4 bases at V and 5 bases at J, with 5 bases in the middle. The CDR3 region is CATSEGHEQYF. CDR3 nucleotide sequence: TGTGCCACCAGTGAAGGACACGAGCAGTACTTC.

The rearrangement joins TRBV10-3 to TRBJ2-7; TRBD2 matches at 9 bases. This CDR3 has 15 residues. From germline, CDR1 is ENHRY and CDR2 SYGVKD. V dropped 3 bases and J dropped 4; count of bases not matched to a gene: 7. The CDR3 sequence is CAISDSAGGPYEQYF. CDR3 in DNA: TGTGCCATCAGTGATTCGGCGGGAGGGCCGTACGAGCAGTACTTC.

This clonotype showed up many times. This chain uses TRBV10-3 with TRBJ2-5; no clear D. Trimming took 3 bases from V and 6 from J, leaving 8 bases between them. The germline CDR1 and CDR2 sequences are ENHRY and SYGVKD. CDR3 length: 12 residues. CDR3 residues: CAISDQEKTQYF. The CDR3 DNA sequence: TGTGCCATCAGTGACCAGGAGAAGACCCAGTACTTC.

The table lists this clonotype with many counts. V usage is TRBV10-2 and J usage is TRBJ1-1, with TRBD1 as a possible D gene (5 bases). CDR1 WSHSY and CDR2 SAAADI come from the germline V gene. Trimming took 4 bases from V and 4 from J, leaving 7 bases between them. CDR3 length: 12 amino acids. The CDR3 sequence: CASSGQFTEAFF. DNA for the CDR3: TGCGCCAGCAGTGGACAGTTCACTGAAGCTTTCTTT.

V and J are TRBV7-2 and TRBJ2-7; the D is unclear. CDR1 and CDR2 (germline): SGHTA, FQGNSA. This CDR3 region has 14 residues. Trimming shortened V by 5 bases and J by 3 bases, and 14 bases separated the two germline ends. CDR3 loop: CASSTRTEYYEQYF. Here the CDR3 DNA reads TGTGCCAGCAGCACCCGGACGGAGTACTACGAGCAGTACTTC. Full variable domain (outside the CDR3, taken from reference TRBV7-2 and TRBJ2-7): GAGVSQSPSNKVTEKGKDVELRCDPISGHTALYWYRQSLGQGLEFLIYFQGNSAPDKSGLPSDRFSAERTGGSVSTLTIQRTQQEDSAVYLCASSTRTEYYEQYFGPGTRLTVT.

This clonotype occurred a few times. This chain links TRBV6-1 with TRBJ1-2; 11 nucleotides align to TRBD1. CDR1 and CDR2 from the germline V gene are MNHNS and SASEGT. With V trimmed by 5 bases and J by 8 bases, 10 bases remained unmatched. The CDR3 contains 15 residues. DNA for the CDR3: TGTGCCAGCAGTCGGACGGACAGGGGGCCGTGGGGCTACACCTTC. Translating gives CASSRTDRGPWGYTF.

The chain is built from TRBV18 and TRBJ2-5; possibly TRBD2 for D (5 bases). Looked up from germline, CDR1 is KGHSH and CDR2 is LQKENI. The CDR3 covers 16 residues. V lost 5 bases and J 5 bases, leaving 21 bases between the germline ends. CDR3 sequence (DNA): TGTGCCAGCTCAAACCGGAAGCGGCAATCGGGGGAGACCCAGTACTTC. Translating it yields CASSNRKRQSGETQYF.